Following are 8 T cell receptor beta chains from one sample sequenced in a study of T cells in Graves' hyperthyroidism and ophthalmopathy. Regions amplified from RNA transcripts were the TCR beta CDR3 regions. First-round RT-PCR of the TCR CDR3 relied on the HTBI primer set. A single record per CDR3 protein comes from TCRdb applying MiXCR to the multiplex PCR reads. The sample has 300,000 to 450,000 distinct CDR3 sequences, 15% to 19% seen once. Sequencing was carried out using blood. The receptors come from a woman under 30 with Graves' hyperthyroidism that later progressed to Graves' ophthalmopathy.

V gene TRBV25-1 combines with J gene TRBJ2-1; D may be TRBD2 (7 bases). The ends were cut back, 5 bases at V and 9 bases at J, with 20 bases in the middle. CDR3 length: 15 amino acids. CDR1 and CDR2 (germline): MGHDK, SYGVNS. CDR3 region: CASSPRGGSLGEQFF. The DNA of the CDR3 is TGTGCCAGCAGTCCCCGCGGGGGCAGCTTGGGTGAGCAGTTCTTC.

A few counts support this clonotype. Given the absence of the conserved phenylalanine or tryptophan at the CDR3 end, a read error is likely. J is TRBJ2-3 and V is TRBV29-1; 9 bases align to TRBD1. The CDR3 is 14 residues long. Germline loops: CDR1 SQVTM, CDR2 ANQGSEA. V was clipped by 7 bases and J by 2 bases; unmatched bases: 7. CDR3 sequence: CSAMGQGLTDTQYL. CDR3 coding DNA: TGCAGCGCCATGGGACAGGGACTCACAGATACGCAGTATCTT.

This clonotype was counted ten times or more. The gene calls are TRBV28 and TRBJ1-2, with D tentatively TRBD1 (6 bases). Trimming removed 3 bases at V and 6 bases at J, with 14 bases between. The CDR3 runs 14 residues. Germline assignment: CDR1 MDHEN and CDR2 SYDVKM. CDR3 coding DNA: TGTGCCAGCAGTTTTCTGGGGGGCGGGGATGGCTACACCTTC. This translates into CASSFLGGGDGYTF.

The chain joins TRBV6-2 or TRBV6-3 to TRBJ1-2; tentatively, D is TRBD1 (6 bases). CDR1 and CDR2 from the germline V gene are MNHEY and SVGEGT. CDR3 length: 13 amino acids. V was clipped by 4 bases and J by 8 bases, with 14 bases between them. The CDR3 DNA is TGTGCCAGCAGTTCCGACCTCGGGGGCGGCTACACCTTC. Translated: CASSSDLGGGYTF.

This clonotype was recorded at least ten times. This chain uses TRBV5-1 with TRBJ1-4; maybe TRBD1 (5 bases). V was cut by 5 bases and J by 6 bases, with 17 bases left in between. Germline V gene sequence: CDR1 SGHRS, CDR2 YFSETQ. There are 15 residues in the CDR3. The CDR3 sequence is CASSSAGGGDEKLFF. CDR3 sequence (DNA): TGCGCCAGCAGTAGTGCCGGGGGAGGGGATGAAAAACTGTTTTTT.

There are many counts of this clonotype. V is TRBV2 and J is TRBJ1-2; TRBD1 matches 11 bases. V gave up 7 bases and J gave up 6 bases; unmatched junction bases: 4. Germline CDR1 reads SNHLY; CDR2 reads FYNNEI. CDR3 size: 13 residues. This CDR3 is CASTGQGDDGYTF. CDR3 nucleotide sequence: TGTGCCAGCACGGGACAGGGGGACGATGGCTACACCTTC.

The rearrangement uses TRBV20-1 and TRBJ1-1; D is uncertain. The CDR3 has 16 amino acids. Per the germline V gene, CDR1 is DFQATT and CDR2 is SNEGSKA (reference sequence). Between the trimmed V and J ends, which lost 1 base and 1 base, there was a span of 16 bases. CDR3 in amino acids: CSARALIGVPNTEAFF. CDR3 sequence (DNA): TGCAGTGCTAGAGCCCTCATCGGGGTCCCGAACACTGAAGCTTTCTTT.

There are a few counts of this clonotype. The V call is TRBV27, the J call TRBJ1-1; no definite D call. V lost 8 bases and J lost 4, with 14 bases in between. There are 13 residues in the CDR3. Germline V lookup: CDR1 MNHEY, CDR2 SMNVEV (reference sequence). The chain's CDR3 is CASRLGQRTEAFF. The CDR3 DNA follows: TGTGCCAGCCGCCTCGGGCAGCGCACTGAAGCTTTCTTT.